This TCR beta chain was found in a study of blood T cell repertoires in COVID-19. Per the original methods: Estimation of nucleated cell counts was performed using reference gene primer amplification. Measured with immunoSEQ multiplex PCR; TCRdb has only the in-frame clones, and not every one. Clone size and V and J calls were adopted from that table, with D and trimming inferred from the DNA. The table has approximately 97,000 clones, 70% to 90% seen once; the top ten hold around 2%. CDR3 size: 12 residues. The V end lost 7 bases, the J end lost 9 bases, and 13 bases lay between the germline ends. CDR1 is SEHNR, CDR2 FQNEAQ, per germline (reference sequence).

What was sequenced was peripheral blood. The V call is TRBV7-9, the J call TRBJ1-3; D gene uncertain. The receptor comes from a man between 50 and 59 years old with active COVID-19. The CDR3 here is CASTPERITIYF. The CDR3 nucleotides read TGTGCCAGCACCCCCGAGAGGATCACCATATATTTT.